This T cell receptor (beta chain) was captured in a study of cytomegalovirus exposure and HLA in healthy donors. General study points: The majority of CMV-associated TCR beta chains were reported as apparently HLA-restricted in a later analysis.

Remarks on this clone: Antigen: not known.

Trimming took 0 bases from V and 1 from J, leaving 9 bases between them. Germline V gives CDR1 MNHEY, CDR2 SVGAGI. There are 16 residues in the CDR3. Primers included in the PCR were 60 Vbeta and 13 Jbeta primers. This table comes from immunoSEQ multiplex PCR, and its TCRdb copy is limited to in-frame clones, with some not included. Here the sample table reports some 200,000 clones. This clonotype was sampled from a young woman in good health and CMV-seropositive. The V call is TRBV6-5, the J call TRBJ2-2, with D hard to call. The sequenced material came from PBMCs. Here the CDR3 reads CASSYSWAENTGELFF. In nucleotides, the CDR3 is TGTGCCAGCAGTTACTCATGGGCAGAGAACACCGGGGAGCTGTTTTTT.